The clone carrying this TCR beta chain was counted between two and nine times. Method: immunoSEQ multiplex PCR; TCRdb's copy keeps in-frame clones and lacks some. Seen here are roughly 1,800 clones, over 85% observed once, and the top ten hold about 8%. This sample is drawn from a study of tumor T cells in aggressive B-cell lymphoma. The V gene end was trimmed by 0 bases and the J gene end by 6 bases; junction bases not matched to a gene: 9. In germline, CDR1 is SGHAT, CDR2 FQDESV (reference sequence). The CDR3 length is 16 residues. The specimen was tumor tissue. This chain uses TRBV11-1 with TRBJ2-3; 7 nucleotides agree with TRBD2. This sequence was found in an adult with diffuse large B cell lymphoma. Some clones in this sample may be carry-over from other donors' samples. The CDR3 bases are TGTGCCAGCAGCTTAGCTCCAGCGGGGTTAGGGGATACGCAGTATTTT. Translation gives CASSLAPAGLGDTQYF.